The 10 T cell receptor beta chains reported below all come from one sample, sequenced in a study of T cell responses to AZD1222 COVID-19 vaccine. The method was immunoSEQ multiplex PCR; TCRdb's version includes in-frame clones alone and lacks a portion of them. Of about 140,000 clones in the sample, about 90% are singletons; the top ten hold 7.5% to 9.5%. The material sequenced was peripheral blood, taken 28 days after the second dose of the MenACWY control vaccine. Receptor source: an adult who received the MenACWY meningococcal vaccine as a control.

This rearrangement joins TRBV6-2 or TRBV6-3 to TRBJ2-5, with D perhaps assigned TRBD1 or TRBD2 (5 bases each). The CDR3 length is 14 residues. The V end lost 6 bases, the J end lost 1 base, and 12 bases lay between the germline ends. The germline CDR1 and CDR2 sequences are MNHEY and SVGEGT. The CDR3 DNA reads as TGTGCCAGCAGCAACGAGGGGACCCAAGAGACCCAGTACTTC. It specifies CASSNEGTQETQYF.

This chain joins TRBV20-1 and TRBJ2-5; D remains ambiguous. This CDR3 is built from 11 residues. The germline V gene has CDR1 DFQATT and CDR2 SNEGSKA (reference sequence). V was clipped by 1 base and J by 8 bases, with 8 bases between them. CDR3 bases: TGCAGTGCTAGAGTCCCCGAAACCCAGTACTTC. Amino acids: CSARVPETQYF.

This sequence joins TRBV6-5 and TRBJ1-2; no firm D call. V shed 4 bases and J shed 2 bases, with 11 bases lying between them. The CDR3 covers 14 residues. Germline CDR1 MNHEY, CDR2 SVGAGI. CDR3 coding DNA: TGTGCCAGCAGTTTAGTAAGCCCCAACTATGGCTACACCTTC. Amino acid sequence: CASSLVSPNYGYTF.

V usage is TRBV28 and J usage is TRBJ2-7; TRBD2 aligns across 9 bases. The CDR3 has 14 amino acids. In germline, CDR1 is MDHEN, CDR2 SYDVKM. The J segment lost 2 bases and the V segment lost 7 bases, leaving 6 bases of the junction unmatched. This chain's CDR3 is CASTLAGGAYEQYF. As DNA, the CDR3 is TGTGCCAGCACTCTGGCGGGGGGGGCCTACGAGCAGTACTTC.

In its sample, this clone was seen once. This chain uses TRBV4-3 with TRBJ1-4; D is unclear. The CDR3 consists of 13 residues. The germline V gene has CDR1 LGHNA and CDR2 YSLEER. V shed 1 base and J shed 5 bases, with 5 bases lying between them. CDR3 sequence: CASSQASNEKLFF. CDR3 DNA sequence: TGCGCCAGCAGCCAAGCCAGCAATGAAAAACTGTTTTTT.

V is TRBV12-3 or TRBV12-4 and J is TRBJ1-5, with D uncertain. V lost 4 bases, J lost 6 bases, and 7 bases lay in between. The CDR3 has 12 residues. The CDR3 loop is CASSWAPQPQHF. Here the CDR3 DNA reads TGTGCCAGCAGTTGGGCACCTCAGCCCCAGCATTTT.

The V call is TRBV6-2 or TRBV6-3, the J call TRBJ1-3; D gene unclear. CDR1 and CDR2 from the germline V gene are MNHEY and SVGEGT. The V end was cut by 3 bases, the J end by 0 bases, with 6 bases between. CDR3 length: 14 amino acids. CDR3 loop: CASSYWDSGNTIYF. The CDR3 DNA reads TGTGCCAGCAGTTATTGGGACTCTGGAAACACCATATATTTT.

V is TRBV3-1 (or the pseudogene TRBV3-2) and J is TRBJ2-2; 9 positions agree with TRBD2. CDR3 size: 18 residues. Germline trimming cut 0 bases from V and 0 bases from J; bases unmatched to any gene: 5. Germline V CDR1 and CDR2: LGHDT, YNNKEL (reference sequence). DNA for the CDR3: TGTGCCAGCAGCCAAGAACTAGCGGGCGATACGAACACCGGGGAGCTGTTTTTT. It yields the protein CASSQELAGDTNTGELFF.

The rearrangement uses TRBV9 and TRBJ2-1, with 7 bases that match TRBD1. CDR1 is SGDLS and CDR2 is YYNGEE in the germline V gene. Trimming took 0 bases from V and 2 from J; bases not matched to a gene: 2. The CDR3 sequence is 15 residues long. CDR3 amino acids: CASSVEGTAYNEQFF. CDR3 DNA: TGTGCCAGCAGCGTAGAAGGGACAGCCTACAATGAGCAGTTCTTC.

The chain joins TRBV14 to TRBJ1-3; D gene unclear. V dropped 4 bases and J dropped 0 bases, with 13 bases sitting between them. The CDR3 extends over 16 amino acids. Per germline, CDR1 SGHDN and CDR2 FVKESK. As DNA, the CDR3 is TGTGCCAGCAGCCGCATATTTGGCCCCTCTGGAAACACCATATATTTT. It translates to CASSRIFGPSGNTIYF.